This entry features one T cell receptor beta chain sequence. Its antigen is undetermined. Vbeta (60) and Jbeta (13) primers were used in the PCR. Measured with immunoSEQ multiplex PCR; TCRdb has only the in-frame clones, and not every one. The sample consists of about 110,000 clones, around four fifths of them appearing once. These donors, healthy bone marrow donors, were studied. This record belongs to a study of cytomegalovirus exposure and HLA in healthy donors. Findings and limits, study-wide: HLA restriction was apparent for most CMV-associated TCR beta chains in a later analysis.

Sequenced sample: PBMCs. The sequence came from a woman aged 55-70 years in good health and CMV-seropositive.

CDR3 in DNA: TGTGCCAGCACCCTAACCCACAGCTCCCAGAACACTGAAGCTTTCTTT. This gives the protein CASTLTHSSQNTEAFF. The chain joins TRBV5-4 to TRBJ1-1; D gene unclear. The length of the CDR3 is 16 residues. CDR1 and CDR2 (germline): SGHNT, YYREEE (reference sequence). V was clipped by 6 bases and J by 1 base, with 19 bases between them.